The T cell receptor beta chain under discussion was sequenced for a study of Graves' ophthalmopathy and Graves' hyperthyroidism. The CDR3 totals 12 residues. The V and J ends lost 2 bases and 4 bases respectively, with 8 bases between them. Per germline, CDR1 DFQATT and CDR2 SNEGSKA (reference sequence). At least ten counts were recorded for this clonotype. The authors isolated PBMCs from 8.5 to 10 ml of fresh peripheral blood. RNA transcripts served as template for amplifying TCR beta CDR3 sequences. HTBI primers primed a first-round RT-PCR, and a second-round multiplex PCR followed. Using its own MiXCR run on the multiplex PCR reads, TCRdb lists one record per CDR3 protein. The table has roughly 300,000 distinct CDR3 sequences, 15% to 20% seen once.

Source material: peripheral blood. The chain employs TRBV20-1 and TRBJ1-1; D not certain. The TCR originated in an adult man with Graves' ophthalmopathy. This CDR3 reads CSARTWGTEAFF. CDR3 nucleotide sequence: TGCAGTGCTAGAACCTGGGGCACTGAAGCTTTCTTT.